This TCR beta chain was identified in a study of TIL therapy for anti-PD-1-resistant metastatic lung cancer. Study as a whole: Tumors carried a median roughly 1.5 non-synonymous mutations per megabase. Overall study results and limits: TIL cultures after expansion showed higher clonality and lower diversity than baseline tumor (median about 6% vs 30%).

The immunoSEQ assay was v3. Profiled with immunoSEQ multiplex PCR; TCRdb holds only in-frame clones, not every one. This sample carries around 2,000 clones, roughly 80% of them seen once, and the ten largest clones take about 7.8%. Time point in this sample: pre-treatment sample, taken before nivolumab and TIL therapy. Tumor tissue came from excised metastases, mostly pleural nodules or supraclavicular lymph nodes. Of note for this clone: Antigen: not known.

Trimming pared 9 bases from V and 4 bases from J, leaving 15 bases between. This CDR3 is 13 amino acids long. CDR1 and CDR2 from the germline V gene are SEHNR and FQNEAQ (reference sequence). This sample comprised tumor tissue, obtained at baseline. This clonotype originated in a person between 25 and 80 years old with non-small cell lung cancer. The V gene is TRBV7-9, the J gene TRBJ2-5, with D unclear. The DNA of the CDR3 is TGTGCCAGTAACTCGGGCCTGGGAGAGACCCAGTACTTC. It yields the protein CASNSGLGETQYF.